This section outlines one T cell receptor (beta chain) sequence together with its context. Its antigen is unidentified. The data originate from a study of radiation and T cells in renal cell carcinoma. Study-wide points: No pretreatment tumor biopsies were available for baseline clonotypes.

The time point here: baseline pretreatment blood. The treatment denotes: 15 Gy SBRT to primary tumor, nephrectomy 4 weeks later. Clones were sequenced by immunoSEQ multiplex PCR, and TCRdb holds only the in-frame ones, with some missing. The sample includes about 160,000 clones, around 90% seen only once; the top ten take roughly 4%. CDR1 is SGHTA and CDR2 is FQGTGA in the germline V gene. CDR3 length: 13 amino acids. V was shortened by 1 base and J by 6 bases, with 9 bases between the two germline ends. Sequenced material: blood, taken from a patient whose treatment included radiotherapy and nephrectomy. The sequence came from a woman in her 70s with renal cell carcinoma. The rearrangement links TRBV7-3 to TRBJ1-1; D gene uncertain. DNA for the CDR3: TGTGCCAGCAGCTTAAACTCAGCGGCTGAAGCTTTCTTT. It yields the protein CASSLNSAAEAFF.